Sequencing of this TCR beta chain was carried out in a study of radiation and T cells in renal cell carcinoma. Profiling relied on immunoSEQ multiplex PCR, and the TCRdb table lists in-frame clones only, not all of them. The repertoire consists of around 46,000 clones, with 65% to 90% occurring once and the leading ten covering around 31%. In germline, CDR1 is SGHTA, CDR2 FQGNSA. Losses at the gene ends were 1 base for V and 8 bases for J; bases not matched to a gene: 5. The CDR3 has 14 residues. The time point denotes: baseline pretreatment blood. The sample's treatment: 15 Gy SBRT to primary tumor, nephrectomy 4 weeks later.

The chain uses TRBV7-2 and TRBJ2-3; 8 nucleotides line up with TRBD2. This sample comprised blood, obtained from a patient whose treatment included radiotherapy and nephrectomy. This TCR came from a woman in her 70s with renal cell carcinoma. The CDR3 DNA follows: TGTGCCAGCAGCTTAGGCCCCGGGACTAGTACGCAGTATTTT. Protein: CASSLGPGTSTQYF. Filled out from reference TRBV7-2 and TRBJ2-3, the complete variable domain reads GAGVSQSPSNKVTEKGKDVELRCDPISGHTALYWYRQSLGQGLEFLIYFQGNSAPDKSGLPSDRFSAERTGGSVSTLTIQRTQQEDSAVYLCASSLGPGTSTQYFGPGTRLTVL.